This TCR beta chain came from a study of blood T cell repertoires in COVID-19. Assay: immunoSEQ multiplex PCR; the TCRdb copy retains only in-frame clones and omits some. The sample has some 170,000 clones, more than 75% seen once. The germline V and J ends were trimmed by 6 bases and 4 bases, with 12 bases remaining between them. The CDR3 consists of 13 residues. The receptor's source is a human donor with acute COVID-19. The donor label of this sample is uncertain. The sequencing sample was made of PBMCs or T cells enriched from blood (not recorded which). The chain employs TRBV12-3 or TRBV12-4 and TRBJ1-2; possible D gene TRBD1, 5 bases. The CDR3 bases are TGTGCCAGCAGCATCCAGGGCTTCTATGGCTACACCTTC. This encodes CASSIQGFYGYTF.